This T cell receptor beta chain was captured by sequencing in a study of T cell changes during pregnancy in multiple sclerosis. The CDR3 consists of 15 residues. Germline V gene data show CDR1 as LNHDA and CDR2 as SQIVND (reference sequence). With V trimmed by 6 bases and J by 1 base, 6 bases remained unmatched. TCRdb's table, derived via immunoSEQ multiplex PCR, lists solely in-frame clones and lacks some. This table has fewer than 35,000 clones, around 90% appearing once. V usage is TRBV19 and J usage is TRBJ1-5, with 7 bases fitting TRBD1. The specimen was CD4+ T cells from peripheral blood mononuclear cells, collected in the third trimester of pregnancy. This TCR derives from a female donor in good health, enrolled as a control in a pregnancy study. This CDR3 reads CASRLDRVSNQPQHF. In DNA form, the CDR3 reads TGTGCCAGTAGATTAGACAGGGTGAGCAATCAGCCCCAGCATTTT. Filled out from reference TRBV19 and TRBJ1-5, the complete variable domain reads DGGITQSPKYLFRKEGQNVTLSCEQNLNHDAMYWYRQDPGQGLRLIYYSQIVNDFQKGDIAEGYSVSREKKESFPLTVTSAQKNPTAFYLCASRLDRVSNQPQHFGDGTRLSIL.